The clone carrying this T cell receptor beta chain has more than one count but fewer than ten. The protocol was immunoSEQ multiplex PCR, while the TCRdb copy is restricted to in-frame clones and leaves out a portion. Altogether around 270,000 clones are present, about 87% being singletons, with the ten largest covering about 4.1%. This sample was taken from a study of blood T cell repertoires in COVID-19. Overall study: Acute-phase and convalescent COVID-19 samples originated in the United States, Italy and Spain. Sources were T cells, B-cell-depleted T cells, or PBMCs; the material itself was cDNA or gDNA.

The CDR3 has 13 residues. With 6 bases removed from V and 5 bases from J, the gap between germline ends came to 11 bases. Germline V lookup: CDR1 MNHEY, CDR2 SVGAGI. V gene TRBV6-5 combines with J gene TRBJ2-1; D call uncertain. The clonotype was recovered from a man between 60 and 75 years old who had recovered from COVID-19. The sequenced sample was peripheral blood. CDR3 in DNA: TGTGCCAGCAGGGGCCAATCAAACAATGAGCAGTTCTTC. Amino acid sequence: CASRGQSNNEQFF.